The 21 T cell receptor beta chains given below trace back to one sample, sequenced in a study of T cells expressing NK-cell markers. TCRdb re-analyzed the 5' RACE reads; it lists each CDR3 protein once, without DNA. The sample holds 300,000 to 500,000 distinct CDR3 sequences. Sequencing used blood T cells: a sorted CD56 or NKG2C T cell subset, CD4+ or CD8+ T cells, or bulk PBMC T cells (not recorded which). These receptor sequences come from a woman between 50 and 59 years old in good health.

The CDR3 loop is CASSLIRGGYTGELFF. This chain uses TRBV5-1 with TRBJ2-2; TCRdb picks TRBD2, but there is no DNA to check that call. The CDR3 totals 16 residues. Germline lookup yields CDR1 SGHRS and CDR2 YFSETQ. Together with reference TRBV5-1 and TRBJ2-2, the CDR3 gives the full variable domain: KAGVTQTPRYLIKTRGQQVTLSCSPISGHRSVSWYQQTPGQGLQFLFEYFSETQRNKGNFPGRFSGRQFSNSRSEMNVSTLELGDSALYLCASSLIRGGYTGELFFGEGSRLTVL.

The chain uses TRBV10-3 and TRBJ2-1; TCRdb outputs TRBD1, but without DNA this stays unchecked. The CDR3 sequence is 18 residues long. Germline V gene lookup returns CDR1 ENHRY and CDR2 SYGVKD. The CDR3 loop is CASALPVTGTGLRNEQFF.

The chain employs TRBV28 and TRBJ2-2; TCRdb's D call of TRBD2 is untestable without DNA. CDR1 and CDR2 from the germline V gene are MDHEN and SYDVKM. This CDR3 has 14 residues. The CDR3 spells CAIPSSGMGGELFF.

The chain uses TRBV5-1 and TRBJ2-5; TCRdb's D call of TRBD2 is untestable without DNA. Per the germline V gene, CDR1 is SGHRS and CDR2 is YFSETQ. The CDR3 length is 17 residues. The chain's CDR3 is CASSFIGLAGVEETQYF.

The genes are TRBV6-5 and TRBJ2-1. Germline V lookup: CDR1 MNHEY, CDR2 SVGAGI. The CDR3 totals 13 residues. CDR3 amino acids: CASSYLLSGEQFF.

V is TRBV5-1 and J is TRBJ2-1; TCRdb names TRBD1, which stays unverified in the absence of DNA. The CDR3 has 15 residues. Germline CDR1 and CDR2: SGHRS and YFSETQ. The CDR3 sequence: CASSLGPGQYNEQFF. The whole variable domain, filled in from reference TRBV5-1 and TRBJ2-1, reads KAGVTQTPRYLIKTRGQQVTLSCSPISGHRSVSWYQQTPGQGLQFLFEYFSETQRNKGNFPGRFSGRQFSNSRSEMNVSTLELGDSALYLCASSLGPGQYNEQFFGPGTRLTVL.

The chain employs TRBV3-1 and TRBJ2-1; the D gene TCRdb calls, TRBD2, cannot be checked with no DNA. Germline lookup yields CDR1 LGHDT and CDR2 YNNKEL (reference sequence). The CDR3 totals 18 residues. CDR3 sequence: CASSQDPTSGAIYNEQFF.

V usage is TRBV12-3 or TRBV12-4 and J usage is TRBJ2-2; TCRdb's D call, TRBD2, is unchecked because there is no DNA. The CDR3 runs 16 residues. CDR3 residues: CASSLGEGAASGELFF.

The chain carries TRBV6-5 and TRBJ2-3; TCRdb proposes TRBD2, but this gene call is untestable without DNA. Germline V gene lookup returns CDR1 MNHEY and CDR2 SVGAGI. The CDR3 is 16 amino acids. The CDR3 region is CASRNRLAGFPDTQYF.

This rearrangement joins TRBV11-1 to TRBJ2-2; TCRdb names TRBD1, which stays unverified in the absence of DNA. Germline CDR1 reads SGHAT; CDR2 reads FQDESV (reference sequence). CDR3 length equals 16 residues. The CDR3 protein is CASSFRTQGAGGELFF.

The chain links TRBV5-6 to TRBJ1-6; the TCRdb D gene call, TRBD1, has no DNA to confirm it. CDR3 length: 15 amino acids. Per the germline V gene, CDR1 is SGHDT and CDR2 is YYEEEE. CDR3 sequence: CASSERQRHNSPLHF.

The chain joins TRBV7-9 to TRBJ1-5; TCRdb's D call, TRBD1, is unchecked because there is no DNA. This CDR3 spans 15 amino acids. Germline CDR1 and CDR2: SEHNR and FQNEAQ (reference sequence). The CDR3 spells CASSRRHRPHQPQHF.

The chain combines TRBV11-2 with TRBJ2-3; TCRdb reports TRBD2, a call that lacks DNA to check it against. Germline-derived CDR1 and CDR2 are SGHAT and FQNNGV. CDR3 size: 15 residues. The CDR3 loop reads CASMPTSGRSDTQYF.

This chain links TRBV11-2 with TRBJ1-6; TCRdb's D gene call, TRBD1, goes unchecked for lack of DNA. The germline gives CDR1 SGHAT, CDR2 FQNNGV. The CDR3 extends over 15 amino acids. This CDR3 is CASSNRQGIISPLHF. The full variable domain, in which reference TRBV11-2 and TRBJ1-6 provide the parts outside the CDR3, is EAGVAQSPRYKIIEKRQSVAFWCNPISGHATLYWYQQILGQGPKLLIQFQNNGVVDDSQLPKDRFSAERLKGVDSTLKIQPAKLEDSAVYLCASSNRQGIISPLHFGNGTRLTVT.

The J gene is TRBJ1-6, the V gene TRBV27; lacking DNA, the TRBD1 call made by TCRdb goes unchecked. The CDR3 sequence is 13 residues long. Germline assignment: CDR1 MNHEY and CDR2 SMNVEV (reference sequence). CDR3 sequence reads: CATRGHVSSPLHF.

The gene calls are TRBV9 and TRBJ2-5; the D gene TCRdb calls, TRBD2, cannot be checked with no DNA. This CDR3 spans 16 amino acids. CDR1 and CDR2 (germline): SGDLS, YYNGEE. The CDR3 region is CASSVATSGSQETQYF.

The rearrangement joins TRBV2 to TRBJ1-1; TCRdb selects TRBD1, and the lack of DNA leaves this call unchecked. Germline loops: CDR1 SNHLY, CDR2 FYNNEI. The CDR3 has 12 residues. CDR3 residues: CAIPAGPTEAFF. Looking up the rest from reference TRBV2 and TRBJ1-1 gives the full variable domain: EPEVTQTPSHQVTQMGQEVILRCVPISNHLYFYWYRQILGQKVEFLVSFYNNEISEKSEIFDDQFSVERPDGSNFTLKIRSTKLEDSAMYFCAIPAGPTEAFFGQGTRLTVV.

The V and J genes are TRBV2 and TRBJ2-5; TCRdb reports TRBD2, a call that lacks DNA to check it against. The germline gives CDR1 SNHLY, CDR2 FYNNEI. The CDR3 consists of 15 residues. The CDR3 here is CASSEASAGPGTQYF.

The V gene is TRBV12-3 or TRBV12-4, the J gene TRBJ1-2; TCRdb designates TRBD1, a call that cannot be tested without DNA. The CDR3 has 16 residues. CDR3 amino acids: CASRATGGEVNYGYTF.

The rearrangement uses TRBV3-1 and TRBJ2-5; TCRdb lists TRBD1, though no DNA is available to test this call. Germline lookup yields CDR1 LGHDT and CDR2 YNNKEL (reference sequence). The CDR3 has 15 amino acids. The CDR3 is CASSSYPRGQETQYF.

This sequence joins TRBV6-5 and TRBJ1-5. The CDR3 is made up of 16 amino acids. The germline CDR1 and CDR2 sequences are MNHEY and SVGAGI. The CDR3 reads CATRRRPDRGNQPQHF.